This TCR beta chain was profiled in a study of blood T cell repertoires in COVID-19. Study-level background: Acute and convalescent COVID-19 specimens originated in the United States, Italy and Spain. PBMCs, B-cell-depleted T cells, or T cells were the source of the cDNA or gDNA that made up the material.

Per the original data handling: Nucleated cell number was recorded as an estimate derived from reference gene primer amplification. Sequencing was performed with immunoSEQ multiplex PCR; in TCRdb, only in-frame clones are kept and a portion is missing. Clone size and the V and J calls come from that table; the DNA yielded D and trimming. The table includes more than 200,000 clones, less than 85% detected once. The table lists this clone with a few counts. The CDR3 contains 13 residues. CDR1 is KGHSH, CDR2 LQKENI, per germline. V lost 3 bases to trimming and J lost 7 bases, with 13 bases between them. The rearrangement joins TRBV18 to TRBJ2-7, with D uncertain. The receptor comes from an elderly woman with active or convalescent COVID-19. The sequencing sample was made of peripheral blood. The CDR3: CASSPDLRQEQYF. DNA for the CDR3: TGTGCCAGCTCACCCGATTTGCGTCAAGAGCAGTACTTC.